The present T cell receptor (delta chain) was sequenced within a study of gamma delta lymphoproliferative disorders and STAT genes (dated by TCRdb to about 2018). Turning to the overall study: Of the 9 Tgammadelta LGLL patients who were sequenced, 5 followed an indolent course, while 4 had symptomatic disease. Gamma-chain libraries were prepared from at least 50 ng of genomic DNA using the LymphoTrack Dx TCRG Assay. Delta-chain libraries followed the EuroClonality-NGS working group standard operating procedure, because no corresponding Invivoscribe delta assay was available. The study profiled TCR gamma and delta CDR3 repertoires by deep sequencing in Tgammadelta lymphoproliferative disease patients and healthy controls, within a larger immunophenotypic and STAT-mutation study. The TCR-sequenced pilot group comprised under 10 Tgammadelta large granular lymphocyte leukemia patients and a couple of hepatosplenic T-cell lymphoma patients. To confirm results, a couple of gamma-chain samples and all delta-chain samples were sequenced twice.

Many counts were recorded for this clone. The antigen it recognizes is unknown. The TCRdb protein comes from a much larger clone and disagrees with this DNA's translation at residue 7, likely due to a read error; the protein given here is derived from the DNA. In both library preparation methods, multiplex PCR was run with primers aimed at the conserved V and J regions of the TCR genes. Purified and pooled amplicons were sequenced on an Illumina MiSeq platform. In the source study's methods: V(D)J alignment, clonotype assembly and translation were handled by MiXCR, while functionality assessment and CDR3 repertoire analyses were done with VDJtools. CDR3 was defined per IMGT, and analyses were restricted to productive sequences using functional genes, excluding ORF genes and pseudogenes. A custom Python script was used to look across all patients and controls for identical amino acid CDR3s belonging to major clonotypes, meaning those with a frequency of >=5%. Clonotype frequencies in patients versus controls were compared with a one-sided non-parametric Wilcoxon test. With CATT, TCRdb called clones again from the public reads; duplicate DNA rows were later joined. V and J calls and clone size were set by TCRdb, not the authors. The table for this sample lists about 240 delta-chain clones; 8% to 10% of them were counted only once. The leading ten clones occupy less than 98% of the sample.

For TCR sequencing, genomic DNA was taken from peripheral blood mononuclear cells isolated from both patients and controls. A median age of roughly 64 years was recorded for the sequenced patients, of whom a few were male and 6 or 7 were female. Patients were recruited at a single hematology unit in Padova, Italy, and were reclassified as T-LGLL or HSTCL according to 2017 WHO criteria. All patient samples were collected while patients were either off therapy or before therapy. Results the study describes overall, beyond this receptor: Major clones in indolent patients were dominated by Vgamma9-JgammaP and Vdelta2-Ddelta3-Jdelta1 rearrangements, whereas symptomatic patients lacked these rearrangements and used less common gene combinations. When whole repertoires were clustered, gamma repertoires from patients formed a group apart from those of healthy controls, but delta repertoires showed no separation between the groups. Almost every major gamma and delta clonotype in patients was public, meaning shared with at least one healthy donor, and only two gamma clonotypes were private to disease. According to the authors, NGS specificity may be reduced at low frequencies, so whether leukemic clones are public or private needs confirmation. T cells in controls likely covered a range of maturation stages, whereas leukemic cells were skewed toward terminal effectors, which could potentially limit comparisons between patients and controls.

V is cut by 1 base and J by 8 bases, and the space between the germline ends is 23 bases. The CDR3 measures 17 amino acids from cysteine to phenylalanine. This entry keeps only the CDR3 DNA: 51 bases, framed from base 1. According to the germline V gene, CDR1 reads TSWWSYY and CDR2 reads QGS. The material sequenced was blood. The sequence derives from a human donor with gamma-delta T-cell large granular lymphocyte leukemia. The chain couples TRDV1 to TRDJ1; the D gene is perhaps TRDD2 or TRDD3, as each covers 8 bases. The CDR3 protein sequence reads: CALGEPLPSLGESKLIF. The DNA reads as follows: TGTGCTCTTGGGGAACCCCTTCCTAGTCTGGGGGAGTCGAAACTCATCTTT.